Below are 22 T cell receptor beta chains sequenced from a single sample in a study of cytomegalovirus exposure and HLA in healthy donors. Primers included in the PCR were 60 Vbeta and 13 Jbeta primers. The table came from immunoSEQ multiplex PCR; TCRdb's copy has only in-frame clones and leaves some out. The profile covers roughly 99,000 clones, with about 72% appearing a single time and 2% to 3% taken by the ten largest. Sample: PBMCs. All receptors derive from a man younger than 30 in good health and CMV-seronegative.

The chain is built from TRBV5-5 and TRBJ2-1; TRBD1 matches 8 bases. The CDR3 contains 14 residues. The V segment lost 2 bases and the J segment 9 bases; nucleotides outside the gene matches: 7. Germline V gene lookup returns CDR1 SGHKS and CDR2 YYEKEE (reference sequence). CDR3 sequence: CASSFLQGASEQFF. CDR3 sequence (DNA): TGTGCCAGCAGCTTCCTCCAGGGGGCGAGTGAGCAGTTCTTC.

The CDR3 spells CASRNRGSGETQYF. The CDR3 nucleotides are TGTGCCAGTAGAAACAGGGGATCCGGGGAGACCCAGTACTTC. V is TRBV19 and J is TRBJ2-5; 7 positions match TRBD1. CDR1 and CDR2 from the germline V gene are LNHDA and SQIVND (reference sequence). The CDR3 loop spans 14 amino acids. J was trimmed by 5 bases and V by 6 bases; bases with no gene match: 9.

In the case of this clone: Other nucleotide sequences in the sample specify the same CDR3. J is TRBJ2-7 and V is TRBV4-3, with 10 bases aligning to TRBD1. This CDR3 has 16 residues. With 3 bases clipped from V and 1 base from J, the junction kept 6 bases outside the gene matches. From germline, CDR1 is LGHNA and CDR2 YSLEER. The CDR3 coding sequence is TGCGCCAGCAGCCAGTCCGGGACAGGGGAATCCTACGAGCAGTACTTC. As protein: CASSQSGTGESYEQYF.

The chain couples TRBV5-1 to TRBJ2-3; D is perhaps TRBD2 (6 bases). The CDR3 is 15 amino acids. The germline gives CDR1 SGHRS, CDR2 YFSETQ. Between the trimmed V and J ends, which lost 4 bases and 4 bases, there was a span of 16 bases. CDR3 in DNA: TGCGCCAGCAGCCCTCCGGGGGTACTCCCAGATACGCAGTATTTT. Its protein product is CASSPPGVLPDTQYF.

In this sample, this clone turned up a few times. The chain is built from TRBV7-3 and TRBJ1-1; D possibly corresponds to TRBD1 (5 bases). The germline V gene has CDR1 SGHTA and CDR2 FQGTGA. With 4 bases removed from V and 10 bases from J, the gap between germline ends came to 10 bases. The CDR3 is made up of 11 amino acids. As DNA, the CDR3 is TGTGCCAGCAGCTCTGGGGGAGGAGCTTTCTTT. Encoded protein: CASSSGGGAFF.

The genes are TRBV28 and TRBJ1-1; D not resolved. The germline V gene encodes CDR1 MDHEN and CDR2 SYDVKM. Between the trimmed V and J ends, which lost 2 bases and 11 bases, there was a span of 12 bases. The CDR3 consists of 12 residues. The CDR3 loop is CASSLPKSRAFF. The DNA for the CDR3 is TGTGCCAGCAGTTTACCTAAAAGCCGGGCTTTCTTT.

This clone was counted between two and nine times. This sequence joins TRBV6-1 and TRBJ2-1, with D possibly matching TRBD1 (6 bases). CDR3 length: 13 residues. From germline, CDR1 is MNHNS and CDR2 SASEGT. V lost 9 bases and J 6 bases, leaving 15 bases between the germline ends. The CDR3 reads CASQEGVINEQFF. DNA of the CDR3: TGTGCCAGTCAAGAGGGGGTGATCAATGAGCAGTTCTTC.

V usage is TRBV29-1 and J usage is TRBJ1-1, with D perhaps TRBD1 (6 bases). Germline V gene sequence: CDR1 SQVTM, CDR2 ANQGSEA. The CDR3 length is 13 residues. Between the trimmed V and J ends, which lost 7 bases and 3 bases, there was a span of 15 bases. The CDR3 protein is CSGTRGRDTEAFF. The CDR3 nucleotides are TGCAGCGGAACCAGGGGCCGGGACACTGAAGCTTTCTTT.

CDR3 amino acids: CASSPPGTGWEWNEQFF. In DNA, the CDR3 is TGTGCCAGCTCACCACCGGGGACAGGGTGGGAGTGGAATGAGCAGTTCTTC. The rearrangement uses TRBV18 and TRBJ2-1; 9 nucleotides line up with TRBD1. V trimming: 0 bases; J trimming: 7 bases; junction bases outside the gene matches: 10. The CDR3 spans 17 residues. Germline V gene lookup returns CDR1 KGHSH and CDR2 LQKENI.

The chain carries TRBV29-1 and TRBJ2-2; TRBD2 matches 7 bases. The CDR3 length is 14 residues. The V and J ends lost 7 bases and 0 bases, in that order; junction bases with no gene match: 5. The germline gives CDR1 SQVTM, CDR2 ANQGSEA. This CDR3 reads CSASGGPNTGELFF. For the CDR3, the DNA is TGCAGCGCCTCGGGGGGTCCGAACACCGGGGAGCTGTTTTTT.

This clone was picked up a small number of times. CDR3 residues: CASSEGQYSNQPQHF. CDR3 DNA sequence: TGTGCCAGCAGCGAGGGACAGTATAGCAATCAGCCCCAGCATTTT. This chain joins TRBV5-5 and TRBJ1-5, with 7 bases that match TRBD1. The germline V gene has CDR1 SGHKS and CDR2 YYEKEE (reference sequence). The CDR3 is 15 residues long. V was clipped by 4 bases and J by 0 bases; unmatched bases: 4.

In nucleotides, the CDR3 is TGTGCCAGCAGTTTACAGGGAGGCGAGCAGTACTTC. Protein sequence: CASSLQGGEQYF. The V gene is TRBV27, the J gene TRBJ2-7; the D gene is possibly TRBD2 (6 bases). This CDR3 is built from 12 residues. Germline CDR1 and CDR2: MNHEY and SMNVEV (reference sequence). V was pared by 2 bases and J by 6 bases, with 8 bases between.

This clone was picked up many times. In DNA form, the CDR3 reads TGTGCCAGCAGCTCAGGTACGACAGAGTACAATGAGCAGTTCTTC. Translating it yields CASSSGTTEYNEQFF. The rearrangement uses TRBV5-4 and TRBJ2-1, with a tentative D call TRBD1 (5 bases). This CDR3 is 15 amino acids long. V was cut by 3 bases and J by 4 bases, with 14 bases left in between. Germline CDR1 is SGHNT and CDR2 is YYREEE (reference sequence).

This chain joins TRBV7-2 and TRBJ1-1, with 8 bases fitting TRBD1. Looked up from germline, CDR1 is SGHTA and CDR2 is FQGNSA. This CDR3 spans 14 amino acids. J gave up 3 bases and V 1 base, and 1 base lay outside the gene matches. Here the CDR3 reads CASSLGQGHTEAFF. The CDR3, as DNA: TGTGCCAGCAGCTTAGGACAGGGGCACACTGAAGCTTTCTTT.

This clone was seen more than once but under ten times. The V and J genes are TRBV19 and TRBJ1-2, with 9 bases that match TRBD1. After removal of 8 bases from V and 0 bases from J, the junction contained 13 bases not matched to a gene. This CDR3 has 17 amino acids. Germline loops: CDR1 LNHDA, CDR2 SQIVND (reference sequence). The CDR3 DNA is TGTGCCAGTTGGGGGCCGGGACAGGGTAAAGCTAACTATGGCTACACCTTC. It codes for CASWGPGQGKANYGYTF.

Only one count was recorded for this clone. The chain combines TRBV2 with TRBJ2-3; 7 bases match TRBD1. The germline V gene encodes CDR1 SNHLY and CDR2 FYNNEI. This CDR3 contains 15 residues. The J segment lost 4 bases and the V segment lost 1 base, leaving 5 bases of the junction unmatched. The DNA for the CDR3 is TGTGCCAGCAGTGAAGAAGACAGGGTTGCAGATACGCAGTATTTT. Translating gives CASSEEDRVADTQYF.

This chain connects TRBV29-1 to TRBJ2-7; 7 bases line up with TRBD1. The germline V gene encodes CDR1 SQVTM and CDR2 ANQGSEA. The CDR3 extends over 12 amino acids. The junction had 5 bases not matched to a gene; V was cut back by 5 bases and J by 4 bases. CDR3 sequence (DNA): TGCAGCGTTCGACAGGGAAAGTACGAGCAGTACTTC. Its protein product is CSVRQGKYEQYF.

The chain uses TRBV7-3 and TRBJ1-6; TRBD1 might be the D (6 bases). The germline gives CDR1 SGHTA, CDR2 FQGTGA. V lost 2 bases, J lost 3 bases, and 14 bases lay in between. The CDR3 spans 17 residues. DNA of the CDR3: TGTGCCAGCAGCTTAGATGGGGGCAGCCTCTATAATTCACCCCTCCACTTT. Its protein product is CASSLDGGSLYNSPLHF.

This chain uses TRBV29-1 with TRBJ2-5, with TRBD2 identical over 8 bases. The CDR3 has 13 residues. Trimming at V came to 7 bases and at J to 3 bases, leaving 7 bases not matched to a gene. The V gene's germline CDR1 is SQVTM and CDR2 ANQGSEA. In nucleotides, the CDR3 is TGCAGCGGGACGGGGGGGCCAGAAGAGACCCAGTACTTC. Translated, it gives CSGTGGPEETQYF. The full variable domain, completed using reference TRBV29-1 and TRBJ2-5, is SAVISQKPSRDICQRGTSLTIQCQVDSQVTMMFWYRQQPGQSLTLIATANQGSEATYESGFVIDKFPISRPNLTFSTLTVSNMSPEDSSIYLCSGTGGPEETQYFGPGTRLLVL.

DNA for the CDR3: TGTGCCAGCAGTTTCAGGGGGAGCTCACCCCTCCACTTT. It yields the protein CASSFRGSSPLHF. The rearrangement uses TRBV6-5 and TRBJ1-6; TRBD1 aligns across 7 bases. Germline V CDR1 and CDR2: MNHEY, SVGAGI. With 4 bases clipped from V and 10 bases from J, the junction kept 4 bases outside the gene matches. The CDR3 is made up of 13 amino acids.

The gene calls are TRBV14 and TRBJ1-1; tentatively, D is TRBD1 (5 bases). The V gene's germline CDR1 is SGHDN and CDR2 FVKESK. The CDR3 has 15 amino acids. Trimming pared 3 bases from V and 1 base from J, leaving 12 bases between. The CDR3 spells CASSHRTRGNTEAFF. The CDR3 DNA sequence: TGTGCCAGCAGCCATAGGACAAGAGGGAACACTGAAGCTTTCTTT. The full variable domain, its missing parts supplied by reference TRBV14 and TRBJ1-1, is EAGVTQFPSHSVIEKGQTVTLRCDPISGHDNLYWYRRVMGKEIKFLLHFVKESKQDESGMPNNRFLAERTGGTYSTLKVQPAELEDSGVYFCASSHRTRGNTEAFFGQGTRLTVV.

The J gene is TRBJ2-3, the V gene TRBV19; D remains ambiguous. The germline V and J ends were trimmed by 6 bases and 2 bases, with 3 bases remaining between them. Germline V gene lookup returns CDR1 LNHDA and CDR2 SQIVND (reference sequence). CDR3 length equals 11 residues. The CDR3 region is CASRATDTQYF. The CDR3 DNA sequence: TGTGCCAGTAGGGCCACAGATACGCAGTATTTT.